These T cell receptor beta chains were read from a single sample in a study of blood T cell repertoires in COVID-19. Measured with immunoSEQ multiplex PCR; TCRdb has only the in-frame clones, and not every one. The repertoire holds some 390,000 clones, with over 85% as singletons. The source material was PBMCs or T cells enriched from blood (not recorded which). The receptors stem from a woman in her 30s who had recovered from COVID-19. The CDR3 runs from the conserved cysteine through the conserved F or W. The order of the fields is J gene, V gene, CDR3 protein.

>TRBJ1-2|TRBV11-2
CASRTVANYGYTF
>TRBJ2-7|TRBV6-2/TRBV6-3
CASSPPILGQGYEQYF
>TRBJ1-2|TRBV7-2
CASSFRGGGYTF
>TRBJ1-4|TRBV28
CASSISRGGNEKLFF
>TRBJ2-7|TRBV18
CASSYRTGGTGMEQYF
>TRBJ1-1|TRBV4-1
CASSHSQGLTEAFF
>TRBJ1-3|TRBV29-1
CSVDPAVSGNTIYF
>TRBJ1-5|TRBV27
CASSPSQELRNQPQHF
>TRBJ2-6|TRBV5-1
CASSPTGGAGGANVLTF
>TRBJ1-2|TRBV5-4
CASSPDRNYGYTF
>TRBJ2-7|TRBV28
CASSLGGFGYEQYF
>TRBJ1-2|TRBV28
CASSLVQGDYGYTF